These T cell receptor beta chains were read from a single sample in a study of beta chain bispecific antibodies for T cell cancers. TCRdb re-derived calls from the 5' RACE reads in MiXCR, one entry per CDR3 protein. Found here are some 20,000 distinct CDR3 sequences, over 2.5% of them singletons; the top ten hold about 31%. Their antigen targets remain unknown. Sample: healthy donor T cells cultured with leukemia cells. Receptor source: a human donor in good health. Some clones in this sample may be carry-over from other donors' samples. Both conserved end residues are part of each CDR3. The D gene is left open where the match is weak. Clone size appears in some rows only: once, few, many, or a class for an expanded clone.

D: TRBD1
V: TRBV6-2/TRBV6-3
J: TRBJ2-7
size: many
CDR3: CASSYGRGQGSYEQYF
DNA: TGTGCCAGCAGTTACGGAAGGGGACAGGGGAGTTACGAGCAGTACTTC

D: .
V: TRBV5-1
J: TRBJ2-7
size: few
CDR3: CASRPGSSYEQYF
DNA: TGCGCCAGCAGACCGGGGAGCTCCTACGAGCAGTACTTC

D: .
V: TRBV7-8
J: TRBJ1-1
size: many
CDR3: CATTASGPWAEAFF
DNA: TGTGCCACCACAGCGTCTGGCCCTTGGGCCGAAGCTTTCTTT

D: .
V: TRBV5-6
J: TRBJ2-6
size: many
CDR3: CASHGTPSANVLTF
DNA: TGTGCCAGCCACGGGACCCCCTCGGCCAACGTCCTGACTTTC

D: .
V: TRBV9
J: TRBJ1-4
size: many
CDR3: CASNPGSSEKLFF
DNA: TGTGCCAGCAATCCAGGGAGTAGTGAAAAACTGTTTTTT

D: .
V: TRBV5-6
J: TRBJ2-3
size: many
CDR3: CASSLSIIGPTQYF
DNA: TGTGCCAGCAGCCTGTCTATAATTGGGCCGACGCAGTATTTT

D: .
V: TRBV9
J: TRBJ2-4
size: many
CDR3: CASTLLVGTLGDIQYF
DNA: TGTGCCAGCACCCTTTTAGTTGGGACTTTGGGGGACATTCAGTACTTC

D: .
V: TRBV3-1
J: TRBJ2-5
size: many
CDR3: CASRNLLETQYF
DNA: TGTGCCAGCCGCAATTTACTCGAGACCCAGTACTTC

D: TRBD1
V: TRBV20-1
J: TRBJ2-7
size: many
CDR3: CSSTGTGNHEQYF
DNA: TGCAGTTCTACCGGGACAGGGAACCACGAGCAGTACTTC

D: .
V: TRBV7-3
J: TRBJ1-1
size: many
CDR3: CASKDGSNTEAFF
DNA: TGTGCCAGCAAGGACGGGTCGAACACTGAAGCTTTCTTT

D: .
V: TRBV28
J: TRBJ2-7
size: few
CDR3: CASSFVPGGASYEQYF
DNA: TGTGCCAGCAGTTTCGTTCCGGGGGGCGCCTCCTACGAGCAGTACTTC

D: .
V: TRBV12-3/TRBV12-4
J: TRBJ2-1
size: many
CDR3: CASSPYGPAFF
DNA: TGTGCCAGCAGCCCGTACGGCCCCGCGTTCTTC

D: .
V: TRBV5-1
J: TRBJ1-6
size: many
CDR3: CASSLVRGQANSPLHF
DNA: TGCGCCAGCAGCTTGGTCAGGGGCCAAGCTAATTCACCCCTCCACTTT

D: .
V: TRBV27
J: TRBJ2-3
size: many
CDR3: CASSLGSVHTQYF
DNA: TGTGCCAGCAGTTTAGGTTCAGTTCATACGCAGTATTTT

D: .
V: TRBV12-3/TRBV12-4
J: TRBJ1-1
size: many
CDR3: CASSFQGNTEAFF
DNA: TGTGCCAGCAGTTTCCAGGGGAACACTGAAGCTTTCTTT

D: TRBD2
V: TRBV20-1
J: TRBJ2-7
size: many
CDR3: CSATSGGSSSYEQYF
DNA: TGCAGTGCTACTAGCGGGGGGTCTAGCTCCTACGAGCAGTACTTC

D: .
V: TRBV20-1
J: TRBJ2-5
size: many
CDR3: CSASMTQYF
DNA: TGCAGTGCTAGTATGACCCAGTACTTC

D: .
V: TRBV2
J: TRBJ2-7
size: many
CDR3: CASSGEDTYEQYF
DNA: TGTGCCAGCAGTGGCGAGGATACCTACGAGCAGTACTTC

D: .
V: TRBV27
J: TRBJ2-7
size: many
CDR3: CASSPGSFGLEQYF
DNA: TGTGCCAGCAGCCCAGGGAGTTTCGGGCTCGAGCAGTACTTC

D: TRBD1
V: TRBV5-6
J: TRBJ2-5
size: many
CDR3: CASSFGQGETQYF
DNA: TGTGCCAGCAGCTTTGGACAGGGGGAGACCCAGTACTTC

D: .
V: TRBV4-2
J: TRBJ2-1
size: many
CDR3: CASSPLTSDHNEQFF
DNA: TGTGCCAGCAGCCCCTTGACTTCCGATCACAATGAGCAGTTCTTC

D: .
V: TRBV18
J: TRBJ1-1
size: few
CDR3: CASQSGVEAFF
DNA: TGTGCCAGCCAAAGCGGGGTTGAAGCTTTCTTT

D: .
V: TRBV21-1
J: TRBJ2-7
size: many
CDR3: CASSNPGSEGYEQYF
DNA: TGTGCCAGCAGCAATCCCGGCTCCGAGGGGTACGAGCAGTACTTC

D: .
V: TRBV2
J: TRBJ1-2
size: many
CDR3: CASSLKQSTGNYGYTF
DNA: TGTGCCAGCAGTCTTAAACAATCGACAGGCAACTATGGCTACACCTTC

D: TRBD1
V: TRBV7-9
J: TRBJ1-1
size: many
CDR3: CASSTAGTGIMNTEAFF
DNA: TGTGCCAGCAGTACAGCCGGGACAGGGATAATGAACACTGAAGCTTTCTTT

D: .
V: TRBV5-1
J: TRBJ2-1
size: many
CDR3: CASSFLGMATSYNEQFF
DNA: TGCGCCAGCAGCTTTCTAGGGATGGCGACCTCCTACAATGAGCAGTTCTTC

D: .
V: TRBV7-9
J: TRBJ2-5
size: .
CDR3: CASSFYKTEAQGETQYF
DNA: TGTGCCAGCAGCTTCTACAAGACAGAAGCCCAAGGAGAGACCCAGTACTTC

D: TRBD2
V: TRBV6-5
J: TRBJ2-5
size: .
CDR3: CASSYPGLAGIETQYF
DNA: TGTGCCAGCAGTTATCCGGGACTAGCGGGGATAGAGACCCAGTACTTC

D: TRBD1
V: TRBV7-8
J: TRBJ2-1
size: many
CDR3: CASSQRQGAVNEQFF
DNA: TGTGCCAGCAGCCAGAGACAGGGGGCGGTCAATGAGCAGTTCTTC

D: .
V: TRBV10-3
J: TRBJ2-7
size: medium-sized
CDR3: CAISESGVGIREQYF
DNA: TGTGCCATCAGTGAGTCGGGTGTGGGGATACGCGAGCAGTACTTC

D: .
V: TRBV5-6
J: TRBJ2-7
size: many
CDR3: CASSLGQGINEQYF
DNA: TGTGCCAGCAGCTTGGGGCAGGGGATCAACGAGCAGTACTTC

D: .
V: TRBV6-5
J: TRBJ2-2
size: medium-sized
CDR3: CASSYGQTTGELFF
DNA: TGTGCCAGCAGTTACGGACAGACCACCGGGGAGCTGTTTTTT

D: .
V: TRBV20-1
J: TRBJ1-1
size: many
CDR3: CSASSVGTEAFF
DNA: TGCAGTGCTAGCTCGGTAGGCACTGAAGCTTTCTTT

D: TRBD1
V: TRBV18
J: TRBJ2-2
size: many
CDR3: CASSPRQGMVTTNTGELFF
DNA: TGTGCCAGCTCACCCCGACAGGGTATGGTTACGACGAACACCGGGGAGCTGTTTTTT

D: .
V: TRBV19
J: TRBJ2-7
size: few
CDR3: CASRQGNSNEQYF
DNA: TGTGCCAGTAGACAGGGCAACTCAAACGAGCAGTACTTC

D: .
V: TRBV12-5
J: TRBJ1-2
size: many
CDR3: CASGLEPDNYGYTF
DNA: TGTGCTAGTGGTTTGGAGCCGGATAACTATGGCTACACCTTC

D: .
V: TRBV30
J: TRBJ1-5
size: many
CDR3: CAWSSGHGQPQHF
DNA: TGTGCCTGGAGTTCAGGACACGGACAGCCCCAGCATTTT

D: .
V: TRBV18
J: TRBJ2-5
size: many
CDR3: CASSPKTQETQYF
DNA: TGTGCCAGCTCACCCAAAACCCAAGAGACCCAGTACTTC

D: TRBD1
V: TRBV28
J: TRBJ2-7
size: many
CDR3: CASRQTGGRDEQYF
DNA: TGTGCCAGCAGACAGACAGGGGGCAGAGACGAGCAGTACTTC

D: .
V: TRBV7-9
J: TRBJ2-2
size: many
CDR3: CASNEWWQGGTGELFF
DNA: TGTGCCAGTAACGAGTGGTGGCAGGGAGGCACCGGGGAGCTGTTTTTT

D: .
V: TRBV24-1
J: TRBJ2-5
size: medium-sized
CDR3: CATSDWNEEIQYF
DNA: TGTGCCACCAGTGATTGGAATGAAGAGATCCAGTACTTC

D: TRBD1
V: TRBV6-1
J: TRBJ2-1
size: many
CDR3: CASSERGWDRAYNEQFF
DNA: TGTGCCAGCAGTGAAAGAGGGTGGGACAGGGCCTACAATGAGCAGTTCTTC

D: .
V: TRBV5-4
J: TRBJ1-1
size: few
CDR3: CASSFGGTEAFF
DNA: TGTGCCAGCAGCTTCGGTGGCACTGAAGCTTTCTTT

D: .
V: TRBV7-6
J: TRBJ2-2
size: many
CDR3: CASSLAHTTTAGELFF
DNA: TGTGCCAGCAGCTTAGCGCATACTACCACGGCCGGGGAGCTGTTTTTT

D: .
V: TRBV27
J: TRBJ2-7
size: many
CDR3: CASGTGSYEQYF
DNA: TGTGCCAGCGGCACGGGCTCCTACGAGCAGTACTTC

D: .
V: TRBV4-1
J: TRBJ2-7
size: many
CDR3: CASSELGQGTYEQYF
DNA: TGCGCCAGCAGCGAACTGGGGCAGGGGACCTACGAGCAGTACTTC

D: .
V: TRBV7-6
J: TRBJ2-5
size: many
CDR3: CASSLNFGDAIQETQYF
DNA: TGTGCCAGCAGCTTAAATTTTGGGGACGCGATACAAGAGACCCAGTACTTC

D: .
V: TRBV30
J: TRBJ2-3
size: many
CDR3: CAWSALGTSTDTQYF
DNA: TGTGCCTGGAGTGCTCTAGGGACTAGCACAGATACGCAGTATTTT

D: .
V: TRBV4-1
J: TRBJ2-5
size: many
CDR3: CASSQDFGTMGGETQYF
DNA: TGCGCCAGCAGCCAAGATTTTGGGACCATGGGGGGAGAGACCCAGTACTTC

D: .
V: TRBV7-3
J: TRBJ2-2
size: many
CDR3: CASSPIGGHTGELFF
DNA: TGTGCCAGCAGCCCGATCGGCGGGCACACCGGGGAGCTGTTTTTT

D: .
V: TRBV30
J: TRBJ1-1
size: many
CDR3: CAWSPDWNTEAFF
DNA: TGTGCCTGGAGTCCAGACTGGAACACTGAAGCTTTCTTT

D: TRBD2
V: TRBV19
J: TRBJ2-5
size: many
CDR3: CASSPSPSAGVQETQYF
DNA: TGTGCCAGTAGTCCTAGCCCCTCAGCGGGGGTACAAGAGACCCAGTACTTC

D: .
V: TRBV5-1
J: TRBJ2-2
size: many
CDR3: CASTKQEYTGELFF
DNA: TGCGCCAGCACCAAACAGGAGTACACCGGGGAGCTGTTTTTT

D: .
V: TRBV27
J: TRBJ1-5
size: many
CDR3: CASSWTRSQPQHF
DNA: TGTGCCAGCAGCTGGACCCGTAGCCAGCCCCAGCATTTT